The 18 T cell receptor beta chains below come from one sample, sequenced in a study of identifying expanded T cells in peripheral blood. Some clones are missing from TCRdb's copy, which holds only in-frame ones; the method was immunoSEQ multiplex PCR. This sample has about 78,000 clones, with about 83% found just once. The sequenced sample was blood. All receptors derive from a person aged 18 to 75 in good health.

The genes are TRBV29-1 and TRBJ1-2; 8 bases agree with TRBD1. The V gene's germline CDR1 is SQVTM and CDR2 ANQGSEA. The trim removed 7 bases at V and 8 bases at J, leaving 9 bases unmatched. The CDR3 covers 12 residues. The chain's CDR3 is CSADGQGGGYTF. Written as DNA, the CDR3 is TGCAGCGCAGACGGACAGGGAGGGGGCTACACCTTC.

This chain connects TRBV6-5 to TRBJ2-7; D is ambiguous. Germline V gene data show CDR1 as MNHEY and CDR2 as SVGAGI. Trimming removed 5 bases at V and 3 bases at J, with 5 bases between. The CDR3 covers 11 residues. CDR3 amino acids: CASSELYEQYF. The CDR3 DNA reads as TGTGCCAGCAGTGAACTCTACGAGCAGTACTTC.

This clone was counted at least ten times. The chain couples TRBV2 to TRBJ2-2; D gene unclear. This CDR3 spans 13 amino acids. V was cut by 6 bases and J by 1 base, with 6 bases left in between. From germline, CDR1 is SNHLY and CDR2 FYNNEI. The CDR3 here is CASSRENTGELFF. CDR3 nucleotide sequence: TGTGCCAGCAGCAGAGAGAACACCGGGGAGCTGTTTTTT.

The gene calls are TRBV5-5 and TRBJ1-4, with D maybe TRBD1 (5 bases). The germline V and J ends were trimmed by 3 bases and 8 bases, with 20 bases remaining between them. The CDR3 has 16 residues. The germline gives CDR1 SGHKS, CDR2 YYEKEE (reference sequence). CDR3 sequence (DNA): TGTGCCAGCAGCTCCCTTTCCCAGGGTGGGCTAGAAAAACTGTTTTTT. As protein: CASSSLSQGGLEKLFF.

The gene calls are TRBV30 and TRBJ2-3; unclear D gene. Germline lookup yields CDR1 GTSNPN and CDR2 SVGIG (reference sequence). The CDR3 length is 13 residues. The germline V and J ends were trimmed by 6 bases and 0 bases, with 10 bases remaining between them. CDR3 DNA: TGTGCCTGCCAATTTGCTAGCACAGATACGCAGTATTTT. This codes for CACQFASTDTQYF.

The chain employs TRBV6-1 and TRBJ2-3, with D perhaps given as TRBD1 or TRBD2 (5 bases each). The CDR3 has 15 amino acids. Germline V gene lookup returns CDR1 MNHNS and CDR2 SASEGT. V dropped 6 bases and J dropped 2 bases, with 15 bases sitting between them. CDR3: CASRSPRDVTDTQYF. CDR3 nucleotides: TGTGCCAGCAGATCTCCCCGGGACGTCACAGATACGCAGTATTTT.

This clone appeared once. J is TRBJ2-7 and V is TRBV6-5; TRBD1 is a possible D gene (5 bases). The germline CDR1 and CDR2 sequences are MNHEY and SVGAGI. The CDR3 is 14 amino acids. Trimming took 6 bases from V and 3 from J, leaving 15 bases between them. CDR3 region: CASSPTGNNYEQYF. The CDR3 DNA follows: TGTGCCAGCAGCCCTACAGGAAACAACTACGAGCAGTACTTC.

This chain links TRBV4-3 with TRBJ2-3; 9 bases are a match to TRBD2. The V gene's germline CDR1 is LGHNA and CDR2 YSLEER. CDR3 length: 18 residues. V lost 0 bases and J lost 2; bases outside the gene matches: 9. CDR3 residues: CASSQEVTAGGFTDTQYF. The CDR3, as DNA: TGCGCCAGCAGCCAAGAAGTAACGGCGGGAGGGTTCACAGATACGCAGTATTTT.

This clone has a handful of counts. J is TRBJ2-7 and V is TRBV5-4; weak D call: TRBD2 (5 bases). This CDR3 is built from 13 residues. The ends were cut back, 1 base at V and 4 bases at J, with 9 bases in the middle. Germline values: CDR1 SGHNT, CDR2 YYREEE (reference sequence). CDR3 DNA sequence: TGTGCCAGCAGCTTGAGCCCGGGGTACGAGCAGTACTTC. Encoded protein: CASSLSPGYEQYF.

The CDR3 region is CASLVGTGVKGTEAFF. The DNA for the CDR3 is TGTGCCAGCCTGGTCGGGACAGGGGTTAAGGGGACTGAAGCTTTCTTT. This sequence joins TRBV19 and TRBJ1-1; 10 bases fit TRBD1. The germline V gene has CDR1 LNHDA and CDR2 SQIVND (reference sequence). J lost 5 bases, V lost 9 bases, and 15 bases had no gene match. This CDR3 has 16 amino acids.

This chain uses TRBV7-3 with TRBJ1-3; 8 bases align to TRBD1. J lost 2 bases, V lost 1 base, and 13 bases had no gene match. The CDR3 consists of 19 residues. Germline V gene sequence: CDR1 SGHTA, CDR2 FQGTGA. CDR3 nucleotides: TGTGCCAGCAGCTTAATGGGGCCTGCCGGACAGGGCCCTGGAAACACCATATATTTT. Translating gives CASSLMGPAGQGPGNTIYF.

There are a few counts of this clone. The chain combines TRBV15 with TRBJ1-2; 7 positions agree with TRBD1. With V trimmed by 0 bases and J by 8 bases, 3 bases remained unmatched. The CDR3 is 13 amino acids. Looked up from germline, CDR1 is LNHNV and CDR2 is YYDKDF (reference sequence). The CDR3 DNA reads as TGTGCCACCAGCAGAGATTTGACAGGGGGCTACACCTTC. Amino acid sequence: CATSRDLTGGYTF.

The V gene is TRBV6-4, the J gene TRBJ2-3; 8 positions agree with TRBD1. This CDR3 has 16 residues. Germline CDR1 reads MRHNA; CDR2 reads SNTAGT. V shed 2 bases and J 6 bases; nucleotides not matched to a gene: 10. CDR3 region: CASSDADRVNRDTQYF. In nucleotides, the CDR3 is TGTGCCAGCAGTGACGCGGACAGGGTCAATCGCGATACGCAGTATTTT.

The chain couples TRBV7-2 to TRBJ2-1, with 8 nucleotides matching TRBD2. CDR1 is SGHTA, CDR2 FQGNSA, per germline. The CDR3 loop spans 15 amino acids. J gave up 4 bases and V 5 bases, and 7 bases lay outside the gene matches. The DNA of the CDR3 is TGTGCCAGCAGCCAGCTAGCGGGCCTATACAATGAGCAGTTCTTC. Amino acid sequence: CASSQLAGLYNEQFF. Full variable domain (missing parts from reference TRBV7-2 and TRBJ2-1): GAGVSQSPSNKVTEKGKDVELRCDPISGHTALYWYRQSLGQGLEFLIYFQGNSAPDKSGLPSDRFSAERTGGSVSTLTIQRTQQEDSAVYLCASSQLAGLYNEQFFGPGTRLTVL.

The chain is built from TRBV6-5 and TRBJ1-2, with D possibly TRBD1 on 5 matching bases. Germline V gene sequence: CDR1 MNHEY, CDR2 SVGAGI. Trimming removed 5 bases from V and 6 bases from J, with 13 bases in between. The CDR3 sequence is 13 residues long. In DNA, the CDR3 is TGTGCCAGCAGTACCCACCAGGGAAATGGCTACACCTTC. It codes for CASSTHQGNGYTF.

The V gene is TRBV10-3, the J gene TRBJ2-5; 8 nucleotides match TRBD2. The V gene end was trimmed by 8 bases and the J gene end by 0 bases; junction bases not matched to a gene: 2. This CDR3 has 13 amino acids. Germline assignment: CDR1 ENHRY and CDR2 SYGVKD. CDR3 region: CAIQTSDQETQYF. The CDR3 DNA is TGTGCCATCCAGACTAGCGACCAAGAGACCCAGTACTTC.

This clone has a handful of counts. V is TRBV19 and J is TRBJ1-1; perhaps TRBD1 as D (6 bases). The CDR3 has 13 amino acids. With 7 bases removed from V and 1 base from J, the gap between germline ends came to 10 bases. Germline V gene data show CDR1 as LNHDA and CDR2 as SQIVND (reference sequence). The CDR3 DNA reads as TGTGCCAGTACAGGGGAGAAGAACACTGAAGCTTTCTTT. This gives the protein CASTGEKNTEAFF. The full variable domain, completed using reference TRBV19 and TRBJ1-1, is DGGITQSPKYLFRKEGQNVTLSCEQNLNHDAMYWYRQDPGQGLRLIYYSQIVNDFQKGDIAEGYSVSREKKESFPLTVTSAQKNPTAFYLCASTGEKNTEAFFGQGTRLTVV.

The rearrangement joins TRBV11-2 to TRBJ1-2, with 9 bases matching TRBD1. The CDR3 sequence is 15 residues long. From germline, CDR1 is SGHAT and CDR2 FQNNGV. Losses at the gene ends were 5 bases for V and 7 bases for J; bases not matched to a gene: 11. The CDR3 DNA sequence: TGTGCCAGCAGCACTCAACAGGGGGCGTTAGTTGGCTACACCTTC. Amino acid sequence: CASSTQQGALVGYTF.